Each of the 27 T cell receptor beta chains below was sequenced from the same sample in a study of technical replicates of blood from a handful of donors. Sequenced by immunoSEQ multiplex PCR; TCRdb stores in-frame clones only, minus some. The repertoire holds about 82,000 clones, with around 94% as singletons. The source material was T cells isolated from PBMCs. These receptors were collected from a human donor in good health.

This chain joins TRBV4-1 and TRBJ2-7, with 10 positions matching TRBD1. Trimming took 1 base from V and 6 from J; bases not matched to a gene: 6. This CDR3 has 15 amino acids. CDR1 is MGHRA and CDR2 is YSYEKL in the germline V gene. This chain's CDR3 is CASSQGPGQGSEQYF. The CDR3 bases are TGCGCCAGCAGCCAAGGACCGGGACAGGGGTCCGAGCAGTACTTC.

The genes are TRBV9 and TRBJ1-4, with D perhaps TRBD1 (5 bases). The germline CDR1 and CDR2 sequences are SGDLS and YYNGEE. V lost 0 bases and J 3 bases, leaving 12 bases between the germline ends. The CDR3 has 16 amino acids. The CDR3 loop is CASSVDTGLPNEKLFF. The DNA of the CDR3 is TGTGCCAGCAGCGTAGATACAGGTCTCCCTAATGAAAAACTGTTTTTT.

This clone was detected once. The J gene is TRBJ2-5, the V gene TRBV28, with 7 bases aligning to TRBD1. The CDR3 is 14 amino acids. V shed 6 bases and J 4 bases; nucleotides not matched to a gene: 8. Germline CDR1 and CDR2: MDHEN and SYDVKM. CDR3: CASRMTGSVETQYF. In DNA, the CDR3 is TGTGCCAGCAGGATGACAGGGTCCGTAGAGACCCAGTACTTC.

This sequence joins TRBV19 and TRBJ1-1; D not certain. V was shortened by 3 bases and J by 3 bases, with 17 bases between the two germline ends. This CDR3 is built from 16 residues. CDR1 LNHDA and CDR2 SQIVND come from the germline V gene (reference sequence). The CDR3 bases are TGTGCCAGTAGTATTGGTTATAGAGGGAGACACACTGAAGCTTTCTTT. Its protein product is CASSIGYRGRHTEAFF.

The gene calls are TRBV7-9 and TRBJ2-1, with D perhaps TRBD1 (6 bases). Germline loops: CDR1 SEHNR, CDR2 FQNEAQ (reference sequence). Trimming shortened V by 3 bases and J by 10 bases, and 13 bases separated the two germline ends. CDR3 length: 13 amino acids. In nucleotides, the CDR3 is TGTGCCAGCAGCTTCTCAGGGGCTGGGGAGCAGTTCTTC. As protein: CASSFSGAGEQFF.

This clone was counted only a few times. The gene calls are TRBV5-6 and TRBJ2-7; 7 bases line up with TRBD2. Per germline, CDR1 SGHDT and CDR2 YYEEEE. The CDR3 is 14 residues long. J was trimmed by 3 bases and V by 4 bases; bases with no gene match: 7. This chain's CDR3 is CASSGTNLFYEQYF. In nucleotides, the CDR3 is TGTGCCAGCAGCGGGACTAACTTATTCTACGAGCAGTACTTC.

V gene TRBV29-1 combines with J gene TRBJ1-2; D call uncertain. Germline V CDR1 and CDR2: SQVTM, ANQGSEA. The CDR3 sequence is 13 residues long. V was pared by 0 bases and J by 5 bases, with 10 bases between. This CDR3 reads CSVEDRTGYGYTF. CDR3 DNA: TGCAGCGTTGAAGATAGGACGGGATATGGCTACACCTTC.

The V call is TRBV6-5, the J call TRBJ1-3; 7 bases align to TRBD1. This CDR3 spans 13 amino acids. Trimming at V came to 6 bases and at J to 7 bases, leaving 6 bases not matched to a gene. CDR1 MNHEY and CDR2 SVGAGI come from the germline V gene. The CDR3 reads CASSRGQLNTIYF. CDR3 DNA: TGTGCCAGCAGCCGGGGACAGCTCAACACCATATATTTT.

The chain has TRBV5-4 and TRBJ2-3; D remains unclear. Deletions cut 4 bases from V and 2 bases from J, with 17 bases between. There are 16 residues in the CDR3. Germline V lookup: CDR1 SGHNT, CDR2 YYREEE (reference sequence). The CDR3, as DNA: TGTGCCAGCAGCACGGGTTTATTCCTTGACACAGATACGCAGTATTTT. Amino acids: CASSTGLFLDTDTQYF.

The rearrangement joins TRBV19 to TRBJ2-2, with D maybe TRBD1 (5 bases). The germline CDR1 and CDR2 sequences are LNHDA and SQIVND (reference sequence). V gave up 6 bases and J gave up 0 bases, with 11 bases separating them. The CDR3 has 15 amino acids. The CDR3 DNA reads TGTGCCAGTAGGCTCAGGGTTGCGAACACCGGGGAGCTGTTTTTT. It translates to CASRLRVANTGELFF. Full variable domain (rest looked up from reference TRBV19 and TRBJ2-2): DGGITQSPKYLFRKEGQNVTLSCEQNLNHDAMYWYRQDPGQGLRLIYYSQIVNDFQKGDIAEGYSVSREKKESFPLTVTSAQKNPTAFYLCASRLRVANTGELFFGEGSRLTVL.

The chain has TRBV27 and TRBJ1-2; D uncertain. V was shortened by 11 bases and J by 6 bases, with 19 bases between the two germline ends. The CDR3 is made up of 13 amino acids. Germline CDR1 MNHEY, CDR2 SMNVEV (reference sequence). The CDR3 DNA follows: TGTGCCTGCCGGTCGGAGGGAAGAGATGGCTACACCTTC. Protein product: CACRSEGRDGYTF.

The chain has TRBV19 and TRBJ1-1; no reliable D call. The CDR3 extends over 14 amino acids. V lost 8 bases and J 11 bases, leaving 24 bases between the germline ends. Per germline, CDR1 LNHDA and CDR2 SQIVND (reference sequence). CDR3 amino acids: CASYSVGGYYGAFF. DNA for the CDR3: TGTGCCAGTTATTCAGTTGGCGGCTATTATGGTGCTTTCTTT.

The rearrangement links TRBV27 to TRBJ2-1; D unresolved. Germline V gene sequence: CDR1 MNHEY, CDR2 SMNVEV (reference sequence). This CDR3 has 17 amino acids. Trimming removed 2 bases at V and 0 bases at J, with 14 bases between. The CDR3 nucleotides are TGTGCCAGCAGTTTAGTGGCTACGCGGATCTCCTACAATGAGCAGTTCTTC. Encoded protein: CASSLVATRISYNEQFF.

The chain has TRBV4-2 and TRBJ2-7, with 8 bases matching TRBD2. CDR1 is LGHNA, CDR2 YNFKEQ, per germline. There are 16 residues in the CDR3. V shed 0 bases and J 3 bases; nucleotides not matched to a gene: 7. CDR3 in amino acids: CASSQEIREGYYEQYF. The CDR3 nucleotides are TGTGCCAGCAGCCAAGAAATTCGGGAGGGCTACTACGAGCAGTACTTC.

This chain links TRBV6-5 with TRBJ1-2, with a weak D call TRBD1 (5 bases). CDR3 length equals 13 residues. CDR1 and CDR2 (germline): MNHEY, SVGAGI. Trimming cost V 0 bases and J 8 bases, with 10 bases left between them. CDR3 nucleotide sequence: TGTGCCAGCAGTTACTCAGCAGGGCAAGGCTACACCTTC. Protein sequence: CASSYSAGQGYTF.

The V and J genes are TRBV6-1 and TRBJ2-5; TRBD1 matches at 7 bases. The CDR3 totals 15 residues. V was clipped by 4 bases and J by 7 bases; unmatched bases: 12. Germline assignment: CDR1 MNHNS and CDR2 SASEGT. The CDR3 region has the DNA TGTGCCAGCAGTGCACCGGGACAGTTGCCCCGGACCCAGTACTTC. This gives the protein CASSAPGQLPRTQYF.

This chain uses TRBV19 with TRBJ2-7; tentatively, D is TRBD2 (6 bases). Between the trimmed V and J ends, which lost 4 bases and 3 bases, there was a span of 16 bases. Per germline, CDR1 LNHDA and CDR2 SQIVND (reference sequence). This CDR3 region has 15 residues. The DNA for the CDR3 is TGTGCCAGTAGTACCCATGAAGCGGGTAGCTACGAGCAGTACTTC. Protein: CASSTHEAGSYEQYF. Full variable domain (remainder filled in from reference TRBV19 and TRBJ2-7): DGGITQSPKYLFRKEGQNVTLSCEQNLNHDAMYWYRQDPGQGLRLIYYSQIVNDFQKGDIAEGYSVSREKKESFPLTVTSAQKNPTAFYLCASSTHEAGSYEQYFGPGTRLTVT.

The chain joins TRBV11-3 to TRBJ2-7; TRBD2 matches 8 bases. The CDR3 totals 14 residues. V trimming: 2 bases; J trimming: 5 bases; junction bases outside the gene matches: 5. CDR1 and CDR2 (germline): SGHNT, YENEEA. The CDR3 nucleotides read TGTGCCAGCAGCTTAACTGTAGCGGGGAACGAGCAGTACTTC. Translating gives CASSLTVAGNEQYF. Combining the CDR3 with reference TRBV11-3 and TRBJ2-7 gives the whole variable domain EAGVVQSPRYKIIEKKQPVAFWCNPISGHNTLYWYLQNLGQGPELLIRYENEEAVDDSQLPKDRFSAERLKGVDSTLKIQPAELGDSAVYLCASSLTVAGNEQYFGPGTRLTVT.

V gene TRBV9 combines with J gene TRBJ2-1; 8 positions match TRBD1. CDR3 length equals 17 residues. Looked up from germline, CDR1 is SGDLS and CDR2 is YYNGEE. V shed 3 bases and J 8 bases; nucleotides not matched to a gene: 16. In nucleotides, the CDR3 is TGTGCCAGCAGCGCCCCTCTTAGGACAGGGCTGAGCGATGAGCAGTTCTTC. It encodes CASSAPLRTGLSDEQFF.

The chain has TRBV5-6 and TRBJ1-2; TRBD1 is a possible D gene (6 bases). The V and J ends lost 4 bases and 7 bases respectively, with 20 bases between them. The CDR3 has 15 residues. CDR1 and CDR2 from the germline V gene are SGHDT and YYEEEE. CDR3 nucleotides: TGTGCCAGCAGCACAGTTACAGGGAACGCGGCTGGCTACACCTTC. Translated: CASSTVTGNAAGYTF. The complete variable domain, with remaining parts taken from reference TRBV5-6 and TRBJ1-2, reads DAGVTQSPTHLIKTRGQQVTLRCSPKSGHDTVSWYQQALGQGPQFIFQYYEEEERQRGNFPDRFSGHQFPNYSSELNVNALLLGDSALYLCASSTVTGNAAGYTFGSGTRLTVV.

This chain links TRBV5-4 with TRBJ1-3; D perhaps matches TRBD1 (6 bases). The CDR3 sequence is 13 residues long. Germline lookup yields CDR1 SGHNT and CDR2 YYREEE (reference sequence). V gave up 4 bases and J gave up 4 bases, with 9 bases separating them. In DNA form, the CDR3 reads TGTGCCAGCAGCACCGGACAGGGAAACACCATATATTTT. Translating it yields CASSTGQGNTIYF. The full variable domain, with the rest looked up from reference TRBV5-4 and TRBJ1-3, is ETGVTQSPTHLIKTRGQQVTLRCSSQSGHNTVSWYQQALGQGPQFIFQYYREEENGRGNFPPRFSGLQFPNYSSELNVNALELDDSALYLCASSTGQGNTIYFGEGSWLTVV.

This rearrangement joins TRBV5-6 to TRBJ2-7; 11 bases fit TRBD2. The ends lost 4 bases at V and 6 bases at J; junction bases unmatched: 12. CDR3 length equals 16 residues. The germline V gene has CDR1 SGHDT and CDR2 YYEEEE. CDR3 sequence reads: CASSKESLGTSGEQYF. As DNA, the CDR3 is TGTGCCAGCAGCAAGGAGAGTTTGGGGACTAGCGGCGAGCAGTACTTC.

This clone was seen more than once but under ten times. The J gene is TRBJ2-7, the V gene TRBV5-1; TRBD2 agrees at 9 bases. The germline CDR1 and CDR2 sequences are SGHRS and YFSETQ. The CDR3 is made up of 15 amino acids. J gave up 2 bases and V 3 bases, and 6 bases lay outside the gene matches. CDR3 sequence reads: CASSSSTSGAYEQYF. Written as DNA, the CDR3 is TGCGCCAGCAGCTCGTCGACTAGCGGAGCCTACGAGCAGTACTTC.

V is TRBV30 and J is TRBJ2-3, with D possibly being TRBD2 (6 bases). Trimming left V 5 bases short and J 0 bases short, with 12 bases between. Germline loops: CDR1 GTSNPN, CDR2 SVGIG (reference sequence). This CDR3 is built from 14 residues. The CDR3 is CAWGTGTSTDTQYF. The CDR3 bases are TGTGCCTGGGGTACCGGGACTAGCACAGATACGCAGTATTTT.

The rearrangement uses TRBV18 and TRBJ2-7; 11 nucleotides match TRBD2. CDR3 length: 17 residues. Looked up from germline, CDR1 is KGHSH and CDR2 is LQKENI. V was clipped by 3 bases and J by 6 bases; unmatched bases: 13. This CDR3 reads CASSPIFQGTSGGEQYF. The CDR3 DNA sequence: TGTGCCAGCTCACCTATTTTTCAAGGGACTAGCGGAGGCGAGCAGTACTTC.

This chain links TRBV7-9 with TRBJ2-1; perhaps TRBD2 as D (6 bases). Trimming cost V 5 bases and J 7 bases, with 9 bases left between them. CDR3 size: 12 residues. Germline V gene lookup returns CDR1 SEHNR and CDR2 FQNEAQ (reference sequence). The CDR3 DNA reads as TGTGCCAGCAGCACTAGCATTAATGAGCAGTTCTTC. It yields the protein CASSTSINEQFF. Full variable domain (missing parts from reference TRBV7-9 and TRBJ2-1): DTGVSQNPRHKITKRGQNVTFRCDPISEHNRLYWYRQTLGQGPEFLTYFQNEAQLEKSRLLSDRFSAERPKGSFSTLEIQRTEQGDSAMYLCASSTSINEQFFGPGTRLTVL.

Only a few counts were recorded for this clone. V gene TRBV13 combines with J gene TRBJ1-2; D is unresolved. Germline V gene lookup returns CDR1 PRHDT and CDR2 FYEKMQ (reference sequence). Deletions cut 6 bases from V and 6 bases from J, with 26 bases between. The length of the CDR3 is 17 residues. The CDR3 here is CASRDLTYFGGQHGYTF. For the CDR3, the DNA is TGTGCCAGCAGGGATTTAACATACTTTGGCGGCCAGCATGGCTACACCTTC.